This TCR beta chain comes out of a study of early T cells in non-severe SARS-CoV-2 infection. Study overall: Sequencing targeted bulk RNA from unsorted whole blood, leaving chains unpaired.

Overall study results and limits: VDJdb matching skewed toward anti-spike CD8 responses, missing private and CD4 specificities.

The CDR3 spans 13 residues. The V gene lost 2 bases and the J gene lost 2 bases, with 7 bases spanning the gap. Germline V gene data show CDR1 as SGHRS and CDR2 as YFSETQ. Attached unique molecular identifiers marked individual cDNA molecules. TCRdb reprocessed the 5' RACE reads via MiXCR and lists one record per CDR3 protein. This sample has some 57,000 distinct CDR3 sequences, with about 10% found just once. This clonotype was recorded many times. Its antigen is currently unknown. The chain links TRBV5-1 to TRBJ1-1; unclear D gene. This material consisted of whole blood, taken at baseline. The source of this sequence is an adult who was a healthcare worker with PCR-confirmed SARS-CoV-2 infection or an uninfected control (not recorded which). CDR3 in DNA: TGCGCCAGCAGCTTTATCATAAACACTGAAGCTTTCTTT. This codes for CASSFIINTEAFF.